Listed below are T cell receptor beta chains from one sample, sequenced in a study of radiation and T cells in renal cell carcinoma. Some clones are missing from TCRdb's copy, which holds only in-frame ones; the method was immunoSEQ multiplex PCR. The sample lists about 130,000 clones; approximately 90% were seen once. The sequences come from blood, collected from a patient whose treatment included radiotherapy and nephrectomy. The receptors here all came from a woman aged 45-60 years with renal cell carcinoma. The CDR3 runs from the conserved cysteine through the conserved F or W. The order of the fields is CDR3 DNA, CDR3 protein, V gene, J gene, D gene, clone size. The D gene is left open where the match is weak. Clone size, where shown, is once, few, many, or a class for clones that have expanded.

TGTGCCAGCTCGCTGCAGGGAAAGGACACTGAAGCTTTCTTT	CASSLQGKDTEAFF	TRBV18	TRBJ1-1	NA	NA
TGTGCCAGCAGCTCCCAGGTCTACGAGCAGTACTTC	CASSSQVYEQYF	TRBV5-6	TRBJ2-7	NA	NA
TGCGCCAGCAGACAAGACAGGGTGGGTAGCTGGACGGAGACCCAGTACTTC	CASRQDRVGSWTETQYF	TRBV5-1	TRBJ2-5	TRBD1	NA
TGTGCCAGCAGAACCCAGGGGTTTAACTATGGCTACACCTTC	CASRTQGFNYGYTF	TRBV6-1	TRBJ1-2	NA	NA
TGTGCCAGCAGCCAAGCTTCAGAAGGGCCCATAGCCAAAAACATTCAGTACTTC	CASSQASEGPIAKNIQYF	TRBV14	TRBJ2-4	NA	once
TGTGCCAGCAGCTCTAGGGGTGGACAGGGGGCGAGAAACTATGGCTACACCTTC	CASSSRGGQGARNYGYTF	TRBV7-2	TRBJ1-2	TRBD1	NA
TGTGCCAGCAGTGTTCAGGGGTCCACCTACGAGCAGTACTTC	CASSVQGSTYEQYF	TRBV2	TRBJ2-7	NA	NA
TGTGCCAGCAGCTACCACCAATACGGACAAGAGGGGTACGAGCAGTACTTC	CASSYHQYGQEGYEQYF	TRBV7-9	TRBJ2-7	NA	NA
TGTGCCAGTAGTATAGATCAGCGGGGGGCGGATGAGCAGTTCTTC	CASSIDQRGADEQFF	TRBV19	TRBJ2-1	TRBD2	NA
TGTGCCAGTAGTGGACTCCGGGACACCAACACCGGGGAGCTGTTTTTT	CASSGLRDTNTGELFF	TRBV19	TRBJ2-2	NA	NA
TGCGCCAGCAGCCCTCCAGTGGCAGGCTCGAACACTGAAGCTTTCTTT	CASSPPVAGSNTEAFF	TRBV5-1	TRBJ1-1	NA	NA
TGTGCCAGCAGCGTAGGCAGCCTCTATGGCTACACCTTC	CASSVGSLYGYTF	TRBV9	TRBJ1-2	NA	NA
TGTGCCAGCAGCGTGGGCCGAGGGGAAAAACTGTTTTTT	CASSVGRGEKLFF	TRBV7-2	TRBJ1-4	NA	NA
TGTGCCAGCAGCTCCGGGGGAGGACGGGGTATATGGGACGAGCAGTACTTC	CASSSGGGRGIWDEQYF	TRBV11-2	TRBJ2-7	NA	NA
TGTGCCAGCAGCAAAGTTGGAGGGAGCGACTATGGCTACACCTTC	CASSKVGGSDYGYTF	TRBV21-1	TRBJ1-2	NA	NA
TGTGCCAGCAGTTACCTGACTAGCGGAAACACCGGGGAGCTGTTTTTT	CASSYLTSGNTGELFF	TRBV6-5	TRBJ2-2	TRBD2	NA
TGTGCCACCAGCAGGGGTAGCAATCAGCCCCAGCATTTT	CATSRGSNQPQHF	TRBV15	TRBJ1-5	NA	once
TGTGCCAGTAACCAGGGGAGCTCCTACAATGAGCAGTTCTTC	CASNQGSSYNEQFF	TRBV19	TRBJ2-1	NA	once
TGTGCCAGCAGACCGGCAGGGGGAGGCTATGGCTACACCTTC	CASRPAGGGYGYTF	TRBV13	TRBJ1-2	TRBD1	NA
TGTGCCAGTAGTCCCCGGACAGGGCCGGAGCAGTACTTC	CASSPRTGPEQYF	TRBV19	TRBJ2-7	TRBD1	NA
TGTGCCAGCAGTCGGAGCCAGAGGGGAGGCTACACCTTC	CASSRSQRGGYTF	TRBV6-1	TRBJ1-2	NA	NA
TGTGCCAGCAGTGAGTTTCTTGGGGGTGGCGAGCAGTACTTC	CASSEFLGGGEQYF	TRBV25-1	TRBJ2-7	NA	NA
TGTGCCAGCAGTGAAGCCTGGACTATGGGCTATGGCTACACCTTC	CASSEAWTMGYGYTF	TRBV6-1	TRBJ1-2	NA	NA
TGCGCCAGCAGCTTGGTGGCGGGGACGGGAGGGTATGGCTACACCTTC	CASSLVAGTGGYGYTF	TRBV5-1	TRBJ1-2	NA	NA
TGTGCCATCAGGGGGGACCCTACCTCCTACGAGCAGTACTTC	CAIRGDPTSYEQYF	TRBV10-3	TRBJ2-7	NA	NA
TGTGCCAGCGAGAGGGGTGGGCAGGGGTTTGGCGGTAACGAGCAGTACTTC	CASERGGQGFGGNEQYF	TRBV2	TRBJ2-7	NA	NA
TGTGCCAGCAGTTACTTCCAGGGGGCACGGGGCTACACCTTC	CASSYFQGARGYTF	TRBV6-5	TRBJ1-2	TRBD1	NA
TGTGCCAGCAGCCCGGACAGGGGGAGCGTCTATGGCTACACCTTC	CASSPDRGSVYGYTF	TRBV2	TRBJ1-2	TRBD1	NA
TGTGCTAGTGGTCCTTACGGGGGGGCCGAGGATGAGCAGTTCTTC	CASGPYGGAEDEQFF	TRBV12-5	TRBJ2-1	TRBD2	NA
TGTGCCAGCAGCCATACTTCGGGTAGCTCCTACAATGAGCAGTTCTTC	CASSHTSGSSYNEQFF	TRBV7-2	TRBJ2-1	NA	NA
TGTGCCAGCAGGGCGGGGGAGACCCAGTACTTC	CASRAGETQYF	TRBV11-2	TRBJ2-5	NA	once
TGTGCCAGCAATGCAGGGACAGGGGGCTTCGAGCAGTACTTC	CASNAGTGGFEQYF	TRBV6-1	TRBJ2-7	TRBD1	NA
TGTGCCAGCAGTTACTCCAGAACAACTAATGAAAAACTGTTTTTT	CASSYSRTTNEKLFF	TRBV6-5	TRBJ1-4	NA	NA
TGTGCCAGCAGTTTAGTTAGGCGGACCGGGGAGCTGTTTTTT	CASSLVRRTGELFF	TRBV28	TRBJ2-2	NA	NA
TGCGCCAGCAGCCGGGGGCGTAGCGGGGGGTCTACTAGCACAGATACGCAGTATTTT	CASSRGRSGGSTSTDTQYF	TRBV5-1	TRBJ2-3	TRBD2	NA
TGTGCCAGCAGCTGGGACAGATTCACCTACAATGAGCAGTTCTTC	CASSWDRFTYNEQFF	TRBV7-9	TRBJ2-1	TRBD1	NA
TGTGCCAGCAGGGAAAGACGGGGACACGACACTGAAGCTTTCTTT	CASRERRGHDTEAFF	TRBV6-1	TRBJ1-1	NA	few